Shown below are 24 T cell receptor beta chains from a single sample sequenced in a study of long-term antiretroviral therapy in people with HIV. Sequencing used immunoSEQ v3.0 at survey level. Assay used: immunoSEQ multiplex PCR; TCRdb lists only in-frame clones, some missing. The sample lists some 30,000 clones; about 90% were seen once. The sample consisted of unsorted PBMCs, taken 1.8 years after starting antiretroviral therapy. The receptors were gathered from a woman aged 18 to 35 with HIV.

The rearrangement links TRBV9 to TRBJ1-1, with TRBD1 as a possible D gene (6 bases). The CDR3 covers 15 residues. The V gene lost 1 base and the J gene lost 8 bases, with 18 bases spanning the gap. Germline CDR1 and CDR2: SGDLS and YYNGEE. CDR3 sequence reads: CASSVTLGAGTEAFF. The DNA for the CDR3 is TGTGCCAGCAGCGTAACTCTAGGGGCCGGGACAGAAGCTTTCTTT.

The V call is TRBV7-2, the J call TRBJ2-3, with D perhaps TRBD1 (5 bases). Germline V gene sequence: CDR1 SGHTA, CDR2 FQGNSA. The CDR3 length is 15 residues. Trimming shortened V by 6 bases and J by 2 bases, and 15 bases separated the two germline ends. The CDR3 is CASSPMGRSTDTQYF. The CDR3 region has the DNA TGTGCCAGCAGTCCGATGGGGCGTTCCACAGATACGCAGTATTTT.

The J gene is TRBJ1-3, the V gene TRBV6-4; no firm D call. CDR3 size: 15 residues. In germline, CDR1 is MRHNA, CDR2 SNTAGT. Trimming cost V 7 bases and J 0 bases, with 13 bases left between them. CDR3 sequence (DNA): TGTGCCAGCACCCCAGGACTATGCTCTGGAAACACCATATATTTT. It yields the protein CASTPGLCSGNTIYF.

This chain joins TRBV7-9 and TRBJ1-2; no firm D call. CDR1 is SEHNR and CDR2 is FQNEAQ in the germline V gene (reference sequence). The CDR3 has 12 amino acids. Trimming stripped 0 bases from V and 1 base from J, with 0 bases between. CDR3 coding DNA: TGTGCCAGCAGCTTAGCTAACTATGGCTACACCTTC. The encoded protein is CASSLANYGYTF.

The rearrangement joins TRBV11-3 to TRBJ2-3; D possibly corresponds to TRBD2 (6 bases). This CDR3 comprises 15 residues. V was trimmed by 4 bases and J by 3 bases, leaving 14 bases between them. Per the germline V gene, CDR1 is SGHNT and CDR2 is YENEEA. The CDR3 DNA reads as TGTGCCAGCAGCTCCTCCCCCCTAGCGACAGATACGCAGTATTTT. This translates into CASSSSPLATDTQYF.

The chain uses TRBV16 and TRBJ2-3, with D possibly TRBD1 on 6 matching bases. V dropped 3 bases and J dropped 0 bases, with 7 bases sitting between them. Germline V lookup: CDR1 KGHSY, CDR2 FQNENV. CDR3 length equals 14 residues. The CDR3 DNA is TGTGCCAGCAGCCAGGGGGCGAGCACAGATACGCAGTATTTT. This codes for CASSQGASTDTQYF.

The CDR3 spells CASSFPRLAGYEQYF. The CDR3 nucleotides are TGTGCCAGCAGCTTTCCCCGACTAGCGGGCTACGAGCAGTACTTC. This chain connects TRBV7-9 to TRBJ2-7; 10 positions agree with TRBD2. The V and J ends lost 3 bases and 3 bases, in that order; junction bases with no gene match: 5. CDR3 length: 15 residues. The germline gives CDR1 SEHNR, CDR2 FQNEAQ (reference sequence).

This chain uses TRBV20-1 with TRBJ2-1, with D perhaps TRBD2 (6 bases). Germline CDR1 DFQATT, CDR2 SNEGSKA (reference sequence). CDR3 length: 11 residues. V was cut by 3 bases and J by 8 bases, with 8 bases left in between. DNA for the CDR3: TGCAGTGCTAGCAGCGGGTATGAGCAGTTCTTC. Translation gives CSASSGYEQFF.

This chain links TRBV7-2 with TRBJ2-7; TRBD1 matches at 8 bases. This CDR3 has 13 amino acids. Germline loops: CDR1 SGHTA, CDR2 FQGNSA. The V segment lost 5 bases and the J segment 4 bases; nucleotides outside the gene matches: 4. The CDR3 here is CASSARQGYEQYF. In nucleotides, the CDR3 is TGTGCCAGCAGCGCACGACAGGGGTACGAGCAGTACTTC. The full variable domain, with the rest looked up from reference TRBV7-2 and TRBJ2-7, is GAGVSQSPSNKVTEKGKDVELRCDPISGHTALYWYRQSLGQGLEFLIYFQGNSAPDKSGLPSDRFSAERTGGSVSTLTIQRTQQEDSAVYLCASSARQGYEQYFGPGTRLTVT.

This clone was recorded only once. The V call is TRBV25-1, the J call TRBJ2-6, with unresolved D. The V gene lost 1 base and the J gene lost 1 base, with 8 bases spanning the gap. The CDR3 is 16 residues long. Germline values: CDR1 MGHDK, CDR2 SYGVNS. CDR3 residues: CASSESRGSGANVLTF. The CDR3 DNA reads TGTGCCAGCAGTGAATCACGAGGATCTGGGGCCAACGTCCTGACTTTC.

DNA for the CDR3: TGTGCCAGCAGCCCTACGCGACCCCGGAGTTCGGATGAGCAGTACTTC. This sequence encodes CASSPTRPRSSDEQYF. The chain carries TRBV5-4 and TRBJ2-7; D not certain. The germline gives CDR1 SGHNT, CDR2 YYREEE (reference sequence). Trimming cost V 4 bases and J 7 bases, with 24 bases left between them. The CDR3 loop spans 16 amino acids.

This clone occurred once. As DNA, the CDR3 is TGTGCCAGCAGTCGGACTTACTACGAGCAGTACTTC. This translates into CASSRTYYEQYF. The V gene is TRBV28, the J gene TRBJ2-7, with a possible D match to TRBD2 (5 bases). V lost 5 bases, J lost 3 bases, and 8 bases lay in between. The CDR3 extends over 12 amino acids. From germline, CDR1 is MDHEN and CDR2 SYDVKM. The full variable domain, completed using reference TRBV28 and TRBJ2-7, is DVKVTQSSRYLVKRTGEKVFLECVQDMDHENMFWYRQDPGLGLRLIYFSYDVKMKEKGDIPEGYSVSREKKERFSLILESASTNQTSMYLCASSRTYYEQYFGPGTRLTVT.

The chain joins TRBV19 to TRBJ2-7; 10 nucleotides match TRBD1. Germline CDR1 reads LNHDA; CDR2 reads SQIVND (reference sequence). J lost 5 bases, V lost 6 bases, and 10 bases had no gene match. CDR3 length equals 15 residues. The CDR3 region is CASSAEDRGFDEQYF. The CDR3 DNA sequence: TGTGCCAGTAGCGCGGAGGACAGGGGGTTTGACGAGCAGTACTTC.

The chain uses TRBV27 and TRBJ2-1, with unresolved D. V lost 4 bases and J 0 bases, leaving 4 bases between the germline ends. Looked up from germline, CDR1 is MNHEY and CDR2 is SMNVEV (reference sequence). CDR3 length: 13 residues. CDR3 in amino acids: CASSYSSYNEQFF. CDR3 DNA: TGTGCCAGCAGTTATAGCTCCTACAATGAGCAGTTCTTC.

The rearrangement joins TRBV15 to TRBJ1-4, with D possibly TRBD1 on 6 matching bases. The CDR3 runs to 13 residues. With 3 bases removed from V and 10 bases from J, the gap between germline ends came to 12 bases. The germline gives CDR1 LNHNV, CDR2 YYDKDF (reference sequence). DNA of the CDR3: TGTGCCACCAGCAGCCGGGACACGGGAAAACTGTTTTTT. Protein: CATSSRDTGKLFF.

J is TRBJ2-3 and V is TRBV25-1; TRBD2 matches 11 bases. Germline lookup yields CDR1 MGHDK and CDR2 SYGVNS. After removal of 3 bases from V and 1 base from J, the junction contained 3 bases not matched to a gene. The length of the CDR3 is 16 residues. The CDR3 DNA reads TGTGCCAGCAGTGACACTAGCGGGAGTGGCACAGATACGCAGTATTTT. This sequence encodes CASSDTSGSGTDTQYF.

V usage is TRBV25-1 and J usage is TRBJ2-1, with a weak D call TRBD2 (5 bases). V lost 1 base to trimming and J lost 12 bases, with 13 bases between them. The CDR3 extends over 13 amino acids. Germline CDR1 and CDR2: MGHDK and SYGVNS. The CDR3 region is CASSEWGRRGQFF. Written as DNA, the CDR3 is TGTGCCAGCAGTGAATGGGGAAGACGGGGGCAGTTCTTC.

This chain links TRBV19 with TRBJ2-1; D tentatively reads TRBD1 or TRBD2 (5 bases each). Trimming left V 1 base short and J 6 bases short, with 16 bases between. The germline gives CDR1 LNHDA, CDR2 SQIVND (reference sequence). This CDR3 comprises 16 residues. In DNA form, the CDR3 reads TGTGCCAGTAGTATAGCCCGGGGCGAAGGGGTCAATGAGCAGTTCTTC. Translation gives CASSIARGEGVNEQFF.

The chain couples TRBV7-9 to TRBJ2-7, with D maybe TRBD2 (5 bases). Trimming removed 0 bases from V and 3 bases from J, with 9 bases in between. Germline CDR1 is SEHNR and CDR2 is FQNEAQ (reference sequence). The CDR3 is 14 residues long. The CDR3 coding sequence is TGTGCCAGCAGCTTAGCCGCGGGTAGCTACGAGCAGTACTTC. The encoded protein is CASSLAAGSYEQYF.

The rearrangement joins TRBV28 to TRBJ2-7, with TRBD1 as a possible D gene (6 bases). The CDR3 contains 15 residues. V was clipped by 4 bases and J by 3 bases, with 16 bases between them. In germline, CDR1 is MDHEN, CDR2 SYDVKM. The CDR3 loop reads CASSSRTRGVYEQYF. The DNA of the CDR3 is TGTGCCAGCAGTTCCAGGACCAGGGGCGTCTACGAGCAGTACTTC.

The V call is TRBV5-1, the J call TRBJ2-2, with D hard to call. The CDR3 is 15 amino acids. Germline V gene data show CDR1 as SGHRS and CDR2 as YFSETQ. Trimming pared 2 bases from V and 0 bases from J, leaving 8 bases between. The CDR3 loop is CASSLGDSNTGELFF. DNA for the CDR3: TGCGCCAGCAGCTTAGGAGACTCGAACACCGGGGAGCTGTTTTTT.

The chain recombines TRBV4-1 with TRBJ1-4; D not resolved. This CDR3 region has 14 residues. V was clipped by 1 base and J by 4 bases, with 7 bases between them. CDR1 is MGHRA, CDR2 YSYEKL, per germline. CDR3: CASSQGISNEKLFF. For the CDR3, the DNA is TGCGCCAGCAGCCAAGGGATTAGTAATGAAAAACTGTTTTTT.

The V call is TRBV15, the J call TRBJ1-4; D is unclear. Germline CDR1 reads LNHNV; CDR2 reads YYDKDF (reference sequence). Trimming took off 4 bases at V and 5 bases at J, with 14 bases between the two ends. This CDR3 comprises 15 residues. CDR3 coding DNA: TGTGCCACCAGCATTCCCCGGGCCGGCAATGAAAAACTGTTTTTT. This translates into CATSIPRAGNEKLFF.

The rearrangement joins TRBV4-3 to TRBJ2-2; D not certain. V was clipped by 0 bases and J by 8 bases, with 16 bases between them. The CDR3 totals 16 residues. The germline V gene encodes CDR1 LGHNA and CDR2 YSLEER. CDR3 in DNA: TGCGCCAGCAGCCAAGAAAGGGTCACCCCTGAAGGGGAGCTGTTTTTT. It translates to CASSQERVTPEGELFF.